The subject of this entry is one T cell receptor (beta chain). The data were taken from a study of blood T cell repertoires in COVID-19. About the research overall: Specimens from acute and convalescent COVID-19 originated in the United States, Italy and Spain. Sample material is recorded as cDNA or gDNA derived from T cells, B-cell-depleted T cells, or PBMCs.

The data were produced by immunoSEQ multiplex PCR, yet TCRdb's version contains in-frame clones alone and is incomplete. The sample contains a few hundred thousand clones, around 89% of which appear only once. With 6 bases removed from V and 1 base from J, the gap between germline ends came to 13 bases. The CDR3 runs to 15 residues. Germline V CDR1 and CDR2: MNHEY, SMNVEV (reference sequence). Each participant's cohort was designated according to participant-reported clinical history. Sequenced input: PBMCs or T cells enriched from blood (not recorded which). The chain uses TRBV27 and TRBJ1-5; D may be TRBD1 (5 bases). The clonotype was recovered from a woman aged 18-35 years in a cohort exposed to, infected with or recovered from COVID-19 (not recorded which). CDR3 sequence (DNA): TGTGCCAGCAGCCCAGGGTTGGCAAGCAATCAGCCCCAGCATTTT. It encodes CASSPGLASNQPQHF.